Listed here is a single TCR beta chain. No antigen is known for it. No qualities accompany the bases; no much larger clone lies one base away. From the germline V gene (reference sequence), CDR1 is MNHNY and CDR2 is SVGAGI. The CDR3 measures 15 amino acids from cysteine to phenylalanine. The DNA shown is the 45-base CDR3, in frame from base 1. The V end loses 6 bases and the J end loses 4 bases, and a stretch of 18 bases separates them. The time point label, read with the paper, signifies: cells obtained before transplantation from donor or recipient. CD3+CD4+ and CD3+CD8+ populations were FACS-sorted from unstimulated pre-transplant donor and recipient cells taken from spleen or lymph nodes. Library preparation used the immunoSEQ multiplex PCR assay. For most patients, genomic DNA was isolated using the Qiagen DNeasy Blood and Tissue Kit and was shipped frozen to Adaptive Biotechnologies for TCR sequencing. High-throughput TCR-beta CDR3 sequencing of genomic DNA from most patients was performed by Adaptive Biotechnologies. In the source study's methods: Adaptive's ImmunoSEQ software was the source of the TCR sequencing data for roughly 19 patients, while three other patients were processed with MiXCR and VDJtools. CD4 versus CD8 sorting errors were corrected by removing sequences found in both subsets at a frequency ratio below 5:1. CDR3 nucleotide sequences shared by donor and recipient were removed because the origin of these sequences could not be assigned. To be classed as alloreactive, a clone needed at least 2-fold expansion over unstimulated cells and a minimum CFSE-low frequency of 0.002% (template counts) or 0.001% (read counts). Clones were considered mappable if detected in sequenced pre-transplant spleen, lymph node, or MLR CFSE-low populations of the donor or recipient. The cumulative frequency of alloreactive clones was calculated as a percentage of all sequences, weighted by copy number. TCRdb stores this immuneACCESS table with in-frame sequences only. Part of the clones is absent; in the studies checked, under half of the shortfall reflects unresolved V genes, and no reason is known for the rest. V and J calls and clone size follow that table, whereas D and trimming were derived from the DNA. The sample table contains some 93,000 clones; only one count was recorded for 90% to 95% of them. Together, the top ten hold around 0.5% of the sample.

These data originate in a study of graft-versus-host responses after intestinal transplantation listed by TCRdb under 2021. With regard to the full study: The transplants that recipients got were multivisceral, liver-intestinal, or isolated intestinal. Every recipient was given anti-thymocyte globulin induction, followed by around three years of maintenance tacrolimus and steroids. Bulk TCR-beta CDR3 sequencing was used to track graft-versus-host and host-versus-graft alloreactive T cell clones in the graft, circulation and bone marrow after intestinal transplantation. To identify alloreactive clones, pre-transplant mixed lymphocyte reaction products were sequenced and compared with unstimulated pre-transplant donor and recipient T cells. A cohort of around 25 intestinal transplant recipients, including one retransplant, was enrolled, and a few patients lacking pretransplant specimens were excluded. Donor T cell macrochimerism was defined as a peak of at least 4% donor T cells among recipient peripheral blood mononuclear cells. Rather than going through the commercial service, samples from three later patients were sequenced in-house on an Illumina MiSeq and processed with MiXCR.

Overall study results and their limits: The conclusions were limited by the relatively low number and heterogeneity of the intestinal transplant patients. In the allografts of patients with donor T cell macrochimerism, GvH to HvG T cell clonal ratios were high. Early after transplant, peak levels of circulating GvH clones were associated with declines in HvG clones. GvH clones were detected in recipient bone marrow, and some of these GvH clones were observed earlier in ileal mucosa or blood, consistent with an intestinal mucosal origin.

The sample here was unstimulated CD8+ T cells sorted from spleen or lymph node cells, taken before intestinal transplant. The receptor comes from a human donor who received an intestinal transplant. The chain joins TRBV6-6 to TRBJ1-2, with the identity of the D gene unclear. The nucleotides read TGTGCCAGCAGCCAACGTTGGGGAAGCGGCTATGGCTACACCTTC. Its coded protein is CASSQRWGSGYGYTF.